A selection of T cell receptor beta chains follows, all from one sample in a study of cytomegalovirus exposure and HLA in healthy donors. Data came from immunoSEQ multiplex PCR; TCRdb stores just in-frame clones and leaves some out. The table has 85,000 to 130,000 clones, roughly 80% seen once. Sequencing was carried out using PBMCs. The receptor source for this set is a middle-aged man in good health and CMV-seronegative. Both conserved end residues are part of each CDR3. Fields, in order: CDR3 length, D gene, J gene, clone size, V gene, CDR3 protein, CDR3 DNA. D genes are given only for firm matches. Rows may omit the clone size; those that give it use once, few, many or a size class.

14	TRBD1	TRBJ2-1	NA	TRBV12-5	CASLRDRVDNEQFF	TGTGCTAGTTTGCGGGACAGGGTAGACAATGAGCAGTTCTTC
13	NA	TRBJ1-2	NA	TRBV4-1	CASSHYATRGYTF	TGCGCCAGCAGCCACTACGCCACCCGGGGCTACACCTTC
15	TRBD1	TRBJ2-1	NA	TRBV7-9	CASRPGTGTYNEQFF	TGTGCCAGCAGGCCAGGGACAGGGACTTACAATGAGCAGTTCTTC
15	TRBD1	TRBJ2-1	NA	TRBV18	CASSPGQGAGDEQFF	TGTGCCAGCTCACCCGGACAGGGAGCGGGCGATGAGCAGTTCTTC
16	NA	TRBJ1-2	NA	TRBV5-8	CASSLLGGTPSRGYTF	TGTGCCAGCAGCTTGTTGGGGGGGACACCATCTCGGGGCTACACCTTC
15	NA	TRBJ1-4	NA	TRBV28	CASSQEGYSNEKLFF	TGTGCCAGCAGCCAAGAGGGCTATTCTAATGAAAAACTGTTTTTT
16	TRBD2	TRBJ2-3	NA	TRBV7-2	CASSPTSGGITDTQYF	TGTGCCAGCAGCCCGACTAGCGGGGGGATCACAGATACGCAGTATTTT
16	TRBD2	TRBJ2-3	NA	TRBV7-8	CASSPRLAGRQDTQYF	TGTGCCAGCAGCCCCCGACTAGCGGGGAGGCAAGATACGCAGTATTTT
16	NA	TRBJ2-1	NA	TRBV4-2	CASSQAHRVSYNEQFF	TGTGCCAGCAGCCAAGCACACAGGGTCTCCTACAATGAGCAGTTCTTC
15	TRBD2	TRBJ2-5	few	TRBV29-1	CSVVSLAGRQETQYF	TGCAGCGTTGTGTCGCTAGCGGGTAGACAAGAGACCCAGTACTTC
15	NA	TRBJ2-2	once	TRBV11-3	CASSLESGWTGELFF	TGTGCCAGCAGCTTAGAGTCAGGGTGGACCGGGGAGCTGTTTTTT
17	TRBD2	TRBJ2-5	NA	TRBV5-1	CASSLPGLAGGMETQYF	TGCGCCAGCAGCTTGCCGGGACTAGCGGGGGGTATGGAGACCCAGTACTTC
16	NA	TRBJ2-3	NA	TRBV7-9	CASSLVPGISTDTQYF	TGTGCCAGCAGCTTAGTTCCGGGGATTAGCACAGATACGCAGTATTTT
14	NA	TRBJ1-5	NA	TRBV7-2	CASSPNLGNQPQHF	TGTGCCAGCAGCCCTAACCTCGGCAATCAGCCCCAGCATTTT
14	NA	TRBJ1-1	few	TRBV10-3	CAIRGGAPGAEAFF	TGTGCCATCAGGGGGGGGGCGCCGGGCGCTGAAGCTTTCTTT
13	NA	TRBJ2-5	NA	TRBV6-1	CASREWSAETQYF	TGTGCCAGCAGGGAGTGGAGTGCCGAGACCCAGTACTTC
15	NA	TRBJ2-5	NA	TRBV7-2	CASSWGGTGAETQYF	TGTGCCAGCAGCTGGGGAGGGACAGGCGCAGAGACCCAGTACTTC
14	TRBD1	TRBJ1-1	NA	TRBV5-8	CASSTTGVKTEAFF	TGTGCCAGCAGCACGACAGGGGTGAAGACTGAAGCTTTCTTT
13	TRBD1	TRBJ1-1	NA	TRBV10-3	CAIKGARDTEAFF	TGTGCCATCAAGGGGGCAAGGGACACTGAAGCTTTCTTT
15	TRBD2	TRBJ2-5	NA	TRBV7-2	CASSLGGGAQETQYF	TGTGCCAGCAGCTTAGGCGGGGGGGCCCAAGAGACCCAGTACTTC
16	TRBD2	TRBJ2-1	NA	TRBV9	CASSSSGGPSYNEQFF	TGTGCCAGCAGCTCTAGCGGGGGCCCCAGCTACAATGAGCAGTTCTTC
16	NA	TRBJ2-1	NA	TRBV27	CASSLLSDYGDNEQFF	TGTGCCAGCAGTTTATTATCGGACTATGGAGATAATGAGCAGTTCTTC
19	NA	TRBJ2-2	NA	TRBV7-8	CASSLAVFPRTVNTGELFF	TGTGCCAGCAGCTTAGCGGTCTTCCCCAGGACAGTGAACACCGGGGAGCTGTTTTTT
14	TRBD1	TRBJ1-2	NA	TRBV4-3	CASSRDRGLYGYTF	TGCGCCAGCAGTCGGGACAGGGGGCTTTATGGCTACACCTTC
13	NA	TRBJ1-4	NA	TRBV6-1	CASSEPGNEKLFF	TGTGCCAGCAGTGAGCCAGGGAATGAAAAACTGTTTTTT
12	NA	TRBJ1-1	once	TRBV7-9	CSSSYIQLEAFF	TGTTCCAGCAGCTATATACAGCTTGAAGCTTTCTTT
13	TRBD1	TRBJ1-2	NA	TRBV6-1	CASSRDRGYGYTF	TGTGCCAGCAGTCGGGACAGAGGGTATGGCTACACCTTC
13	TRBD1	TRBJ2-7	NA	TRBV27	CASSRDRGIEQYF	TGTGCCAGCAGCCGGGACAGGGGTATCGAGCAGTACTTC
14	NA	TRBJ2-5	NA	TRBV2	CASSYSGLGETQYF	TGTGCCAGCAGTTATTCGGGGTTGGGAGAGACCCAGTACTTC
15	TRBD2	TRBJ2-5	once	TRBV9	CASSVGLAGEETQYF	TGTGCCAGCAGCGTAGGCCTAGCGGGAGAAGAGACCCAGTACTTC
14	NA	TRBJ2-5	NA	TRBV7-2	CASSPVTRTETQYF	TGTGCCAGCAGCCCCGTGACTAGGACGGAGACCCAGTACTTC
14	NA	TRBJ1-6	NA	TRBV14	CASSQTGYNSPLHF	TGTGCCAGCAGCCAAACAGGCTATAATTCACCCCTCCACTTT
15	TRBD2	TRBJ2-3	NA	TRBV5-1	CASSPVAGVTDTQYF	TGCGCCAGCAGCCCAGTAGCGGGGGTCACAGATACGCAGTATTTT
15	NA	TRBJ1-4	NA	TRBV6-1	CASSVQVFLNEKLFF	TGTGCCAGCAGTGTACAGGTTTTCCTTAATGAAAAACTGTTTTTT
18	TRBD2	TRBJ2-7	once	TRBV7-8	CASSIGLADPSDGGEQYF	TGTGCCAGCAGCATAGGACTAGCGGATCCGTCTGACGGAGGCGAGCAGTACTTC
15	NA	TRBJ2-3	few	TRBV29-1	CSVVPGSRGADTQYF	TGCAGCGTTGTTCCCGGTTCGAGAGGCGCAGATACGCAGTATTTT
13	NA	TRBJ1-2	few	TRBV19	CASSIGQGYGYTF	TGTGCCAGTAGTATAGGGCAGGGCTATGGCTACACCTTC
14	NA	TRBJ1-1	once	TRBV6-6	CASSYSIGDTEAFF	TGTGCCAGCAGTTACTCGATCGGGGACACTGAAGCTTTCTTT
18	NA	TRBJ1-2	NA	TRBV6-1	CASSDPPVGAPRKDGYTF	TGTGCCAGCAGTGACCCACCCGTGGGAGCCCCGAGGAAGGATGGCTACACCTTC
15	NA	TRBJ1-6	NA	TRBV2	CASSETQNSNSPLHF	TGTGCCAGCAGCGAGACACAGAATTCTAATTCACCCCTCCACTTT
16	TRBD1	TRBJ2-5	few	TRBV28	CASSFSGTGIVKTQYF	TGTGCCAGCAGTTTTAGTGGGACAGGGATTGTAAAGACCCAGTACTTC
15	NA	TRBJ1-5	NA	TRBV7-2	CASSRWGVGSQPQHF	TGTGCCAGCAGTCGGTGGGGCGTTGGTAGTCAGCCCCAGCATTTT
14	NA	TRBJ2-7	NA	TRBV7-2	CASSLGPGSYEQYF	TGTGCCAGCAGCTTAGGTCCAGGCTCCTACGAGCAGTACTTC
16	TRBD1	TRBJ1-2	NA	TRBV12-5	CASGLVVGRGHDGYTF	TGTGCTAGTGGTTTGGTAGTGGGCAGGGGGCATGATGGCTACACCTTC
17	TRBD2	TRBJ2-1	NA	TRBV10-3	CAISEFPPAGGPNEQFF	TGTGCCATCAGTGAGTTTCCCCCGGCGGGGGGGCCCAATGAGCAGTTCTTC
12	NA	TRBJ1-5	once	TRBV28	CASSLSGWPQHF	TGTGCCAGCAGTTTATCCGGGTGGCCCCAGCATTTT
15	TRBD2	TRBJ2-3	NA	TRBV5-4	CASSQTSGDTDTQYF	TGTGCCAGCAGCCAGACTAGCGGGGACACAGATACGCAGTATTTT
13	TRBD1	TRBJ1-1	NA	TRBV10-3	CAISEDTGTGPFF	TGTGCCATCAGTGAGGATACCGGGACAGGGCCTTTCTTT
14	TRBD1	TRBJ1-1	NA	TRBV9	CASSVGPGQTEAFF	TGTGCCAGCAGCGTAGGGCCGGGACAGACTGAAGCTTTCTTT
12	NA	TRBJ1-5	NA	TRBV30	CAWSEWAKPQHF	TGTGCCTGGAGTGAGTGGGCGAAGCCCCAGCATTTT
14	NA	TRBJ2-1	NA	TRBV7-9	CASSLDRFYNEQFF	TGTGCCAGCAGCCTGGACAGATTCTACAATGAGCAGTTCTTC
15	TRBD1	TRBJ1-1	NA	TRBV6-5	CASSYVDRVVTEAFF	TGTGCCAGCAGTTACGTGGACAGGGTGGTGACTGAAGCTTTCTTT
14	TRBD1	TRBJ2-3	NA	TRBV11-2	CASKDRELADTQYF	TGTGCCAGCAAGGACAGGGAGTTGGCAGATACGCAGTATTTT
14	TRBD2	TRBJ2-1	NA	TRBV5-5	CASSPLAGVSEQFF	TGTGCCAGCAGCCCACTTGCGGGGGTTAGTGAGCAGTTCTTC